This TCR beta chain emerged from a study of T cell responses to AZD1222 COVID-19 vaccine. The study's findings and limits: Donors were chiefly white British, with a greater number of females, and clonal diversity was perhaps underestimated. Two doses of AZD1222 preceded a rise in Spike-specific TCR breadth and depth.

Concerning this clone: Its specificity is unknown.

The CDR3 consists of 11 residues. The V gene lost 2 bases and the J gene lost 14 bases, with 10 bases spanning the gap. Germline V gene sequence: CDR1 SGHDN, CDR2 FVKESK. Libraries were prepared by immunoSEQ multiplex PCR; TCRdb keeps only in-frame clonotypes and omits some of them. The data show over 130,000 clones, with 88% seen just once and roughly 3% held by the top ten. The clonotype was recovered from an adult in good health. The sequences come from peripheral blood, collected on day 0 of AZD1222 vaccination. The V and J genes are TRBV14 and TRBJ2-1; D might be TRBD2 (5 bases). The CDR3 region is CASSQWEREFF. The CDR3 DNA reads as TGTGCCAGCAGCCAATGGGAGAGGGAGTTCTTC.